This T cell receptor (beta chain) emerged from a study of tumor-infiltrating lymphocytes in primary liver carcinoma. Priming with a constant-region primer yielded TCR beta cDNA from 400 to 550 ng total RNA. Libraries for TCR beta were built through three nested multiplex PCR rounds, which together made up a slightly modified ARM-PCR procedure. The first two PCR rounds used TRBV1-TRBV30 forward primers with a C-beta reverse primer, 9 to 11 cycles each. From the multiplex PCR reads, TCRdb called clonotypes with MiXCR, one entry per CDR3 protein. The sample lists about 20,000 distinct CDR3 sequences; 65% to 85% were seen once. This CDR3 contains 13 residues. CDR1 and CDR2 (germline): GTSNPN, SVGIG (reference sequence). At least ten counts were recorded for this clonotype. A much more abundant neighbour one base away suggests this may be a read error. Total RNA and DNA came together from approximately 20-30 mg of bulk tissue without cell sorting.

Sequencing used liver tumor tissue from sampling region 2. As to subset: tumor region T2, inferior pole. This chain joins TRBV30 and TRBJ1-1; D may be TRBD1 (5 bases). The TCR was taken from a woman aged 25 to 39 with primary liver carcinoma and hepatitis B virus infection. CDR3 DNA sequence: TGTACCTGGACTAAGGGACGGAATATTGAAGCTTTCTTT. This sequence encodes CTWTKGRNIEAFF.